Sequencing of this T cell receptor beta chain was carried out in a study of T cell repertoires in aging, cancer and after chemotherapy. Study overall: About 8.8 million TCR reads made up the full dataset.

Rearranged V-D-J TRB sequences were amplified with a mixed TRB-A/B primer pool. TCRdb re-called the multiplex PCR reads through MiXCR, storing one row per CDR3 protein. The data contain 4,000 or so distinct CDR3 sequences, roughly 25% of them singletons. Germline values: CDR1 DFQATT, CDR2 SNEGSKA (reference sequence). The V and J ends lost 6 bases and 7 bases respectively, with 13 bases between them. This CDR3 contains 13 residues. The template was genomic DNA from peripheral blood, not RNA. General study points: Compared with age-matched healthy donors, untreated hematological or solid cancer patients showed higher blood TCR clonality.

This clonotype appeared a few times. Its antigen is as yet unknown. The TCR comes from a human donor in good health. The donor label of this sample is uncertain. The sample was blood. The J gene is TRBJ1-6, the V gene TRBV20-1, with D hard to call. As DNA, the CDR3 is TGCAGTGCGAGGACCACTCAAAATTCACCCCTCCACTTT. This codes for CSARTTQNSPLHF.